Presented here are 24 T cell receptor beta chains from one specimen sequenced in a study of glioma-infiltrating T cells after dendritic cell vaccination. Repertoires were generated with immunoSEQ multiplex PCR, while TCRdb's copy carries only in-frame clones and drops some. The table shows about 82,000 clones, with over 85% occurring only once. The input for sequencing was blood, taken before dendritic cell vaccination. The receptors originated from a human donor with glioblastoma.

DNA of the CDR3: TGTGCCAGCAGTGAAGTGGGGGCTCGGGGCACTGAAGCTTTCTTT. Its protein product is CASSEVGARGTEAFF. The J gene is TRBJ1-1, the V gene TRBV6-1; possibly TRBD1 for D (6 bases). CDR3 length: 15 amino acids. V shed 1 base and J shed 4 bases, with 13 bases lying between them. CDR1 and CDR2 (germline): MNHNS, SASEGT.

The chain combines TRBV6-1 with TRBJ1-4; tentatively, D is TRBD1 (5 bases). The length of the CDR3 is 14 residues. Trimming pared 4 bases from V and 7 bases from J, leaving 13 bases between. Germline CDR1 is MNHNS and CDR2 is SASEGT. CDR3 nucleotides: TGTGCCAGCAGTGGGATGACAGAGCGTGAAAAACTGTTTTTT. Translation gives CASSGMTEREKLFF.

The CDR3 sequence is CATKRGAADHNYGYTF. The CDR3 DNA reads as TGTGCCACTAAACGGGGGGCAGCCGACCATAACTATGGCTACACCTTC. The genes are TRBV19 and TRBJ1-2, with D possibly TRBD1 on 6 matching bases. This CDR3 is 16 amino acids long. The germline gives CDR1 LNHDA, CDR2 SQIVND (reference sequence). V dropped 10 bases and J dropped 1 base, with 22 bases sitting between them.

V and J are TRBV6-6 and TRBJ1-2; D is possibly TRBD1 (6 bases). The length of the CDR3 is 12 residues. Germline-derived CDR1 and CDR2 are MNHNY and SVGAGI (reference sequence). Deletions cut 7 bases from V and 5 bases from J, with 11 bases between. The chain's CDR3 is CASTTDSYGYTF. CDR3 DNA: TGTGCCAGCACCACGGACAGTTATGGCTACACCTTC.

The CDR3 coding sequence is TGTGCCAGCAGCCGTCCTAGCGGGCCGAGCACCGGGGAGCTGTTTTTT. It translates to CASSRPSGPSTGELFF. This sequence joins TRBV7-2 and TRBJ2-2; 8 nucleotides agree with TRBD2. Germline V gene lookup returns CDR1 SGHTA and CDR2 FQGNSA. There are 16 residues in the CDR3. V gave up 5 bases and J gave up 4 bases; unmatched junction bases: 9.

V gene TRBV5-1 combines with J gene TRBJ2-5; 8 nucleotides line up with TRBD2. Germline CDR1 reads SGHRS; CDR2 reads YFSETQ. Trimming at V came to 1 base and at J to 1 base, leaving 6 bases not matched to a gene. The CDR3 length is 16 residues. This CDR3 reads CASSLSLAGFQETQYF. The DNA of the CDR3 is TGCGCCAGCAGCTTGAGTCTAGCGGGTTTCCAAGAGACCCAGTACTTC.

The V and J genes are TRBV21-1 and TRBJ1-5; TRBD1 is the table's D call, not checked against the DNA. TRBV21-1 is designated a pseudogene. CDR3 length equals 14 residues. CDR3: CASSKTANNQPQHF. CDR3 DNA: TGTGCCAGCAGCAAAACAGCCAATAATCAGCCCCAGCATTTT.

The chain carries TRBV5-6 and TRBJ2-3, with 11 nucleotides matching TRBD2. The J segment lost 0 bases and the V segment lost 4 bases, leaving 4 bases of the junction unmatched. The CDR3 sequence is 16 residues long. Germline CDR1 reads SGHDT; CDR2 reads YYEEEE. This chain's CDR3 is CASSHSGRASTDTQYF. The CDR3 DNA is TGTGCCAGCAGCCATAGCGGGAGGGCTAGCACAGATACGCAGTATTTT. Full variable domain (outside the CDR3, taken from reference TRBV5-6 and TRBJ2-3): DAGVTQSPTHLIKTRGQQVTLRCSPKSGHDTVSWYQQALGQGPQFIFQYYEEEERQRGNFPDRFSGHQFPNYSSELNVNALLLGDSALYLCASSHSGRASTDTQYFGPGTRLTVL.

The chain has TRBV13 and TRBJ1-1; perhaps TRBD1 as D (5 bases). Germline CDR1 reads PRHDT; CDR2 reads FYEKMQ (reference sequence). Trimming removed 5 bases from V and 3 bases from J, with 13 bases in between. CDR3 length equals 14 residues. This CDR3 is CASSLSAGDTEAFF. The CDR3 DNA follows: TGTGCCAGCAGCCTATCTGCGGGGGACACTGAAGCTTTCTTT.

The V call is TRBV2, the J call TRBJ2-1, with 7 positions matching TRBD2. CDR1 SNHLY and CDR2 FYNNEI come from the germline V gene. The CDR3 is 14 amino acids. V was pared by 5 bases and J by 7 bases, with 8 bases of the junction left unmatched. CDR3 amino acids: CASSPTGTNNEQFF. In DNA form, the CDR3 reads TGTGCCAGCAGTCCAACCGGGACTAATAATGAGCAGTTCTTC.

This clone was found a few times. The chain carries TRBV5-1 and TRBJ1-2; D gene uncertain. The V end lost 7 bases, the J end lost 8 bases, and 18 bases lay between the germline ends. CDR1 is SGHRS and CDR2 is YFSETQ in the germline V gene. This CDR3 comprises 13 residues. The CDR3 region has the DNA TGCGCCAGCCGGTGGGAGGGAGCGGACGGCTACACCTTC. Its translation is CASRWEGADGYTF.

The chain combines TRBV9 with TRBJ2-3, with 12 nucleotides matching TRBD2. Per germline, CDR1 SGDLS and CDR2 YYNGEE. V dropped 3 bases and J dropped 5; count of bases not matched to a gene: 4. The CDR3 runs 15 residues. Here the CDR3 DNA reads TGTGCCAGCAGCGCGACTAGCGGGAGTGGAGATACGCAGTATTTT. Translated, it gives CASSATSGSGDTQYF.

In this sample, this clone turned up a few times. The sample contains more than one DNA sequence encoding this CDR3. The V gene is TRBV5-1, the J gene TRBJ1-2; TRBD1 aligns across 8 bases. Germline CDR1 SGHRS, CDR2 YFSETQ. Trimming removed 2 bases from V and 8 bases from J; junction bases left unmatched: 8. This CDR3 region has 14 residues. The CDR3 reads CASSLGGTGDGYTF. CDR3 DNA: TGCGCCAGCAGCTTAGGGGGGACAGGAGACGGCTACACCTTC.

The chain employs TRBV11-2 and TRBJ2-7; TRBD2 matches at 11 bases. The germline V gene encodes CDR1 SGHAT and CDR2 FQNNGV. This CDR3 is built from 16 residues. After removal of 1 base from V and 4 bases from J, the junction contained 6 bases not matched to a gene. The CDR3 DNA follows: TGTGCCAGCAGCTTAGTTCCGACTAGCGGGAATTACGAGCAGTACTTC. Translated, it gives CASSLVPTSGNYEQYF.

The chain uses TRBV2 and TRBJ2-5; possible D gene TRBD1, 6 bases. The CDR3 runs to 15 residues. Trimming stripped 7 bases from V and 1 base from J, with 16 bases between. From germline, CDR1 is SNHLY and CDR2 FYNNEI. The CDR3 coding sequence is TGTGCCAGCACGGAAGGGGCAGGGGCCCAAGAGACCCAGTACTTC. It yields the protein CASTEGAGAQETQYF.

This clone was counted only a few times. The chain links TRBV19 to TRBJ1-4; D gene ambiguous. V was trimmed by 5 bases and J by 4 bases, leaving 11 bases between them. CDR3 length equals 14 residues. CDR1 and CDR2 (germline): LNHDA, SQIVND (reference sequence). In DNA, the CDR3 is TGTGCCAGTAGTGCCGGACGGGGTAATGAAAAACTGTTTTTT. This gives the protein CASSAGRGNEKLFF.

This clone appeared once. The V and J genes are TRBV10-2 and TRBJ1-2, with 8 bases aligning to TRBD1. Germline CDR1 WSHSY, CDR2 SAAADI. This CDR3 is 14 amino acids long. The V segment lost 5 bases and the J segment 8 bases; nucleotides outside the gene matches: 10. CDR3 sequence reads: CASSSVTGASGYTF. The CDR3 region has the DNA TGCGCCAGCAGTTCGGTGACAGGGGCGAGCGGCTACACCTTC.

The rearrangement joins TRBV4-1 to TRBJ2-3, with 7 bases that match TRBD1. V shed 4 bases, J shed 0 bases, and the junction held 7 bases outside the gene matches. The length of the CDR3 is 16 residues. Germline CDR1 MGHRA, CDR2 YSYEKL. CDR3 bases: TGCGCCAGCAGCCCCCTTGCAGGGGGAAGCACAGATACGCAGTATTTT. Translated: CASSPLAGGSTDTQYF.

The chain couples TRBV25-1 to TRBJ2-3; D not certain. V was shortened by 0 bases and J by 7 bases, with 17 bases between the two germline ends. The CDR3 sequence is 16 residues long. Looked up from germline, CDR1 is MGHDK and CDR2 is SYGVNS. The CDR3 region has the DNA TGTGCCAGCAGTGAATATCCCGTTGGTAGCAGTTATACGCAGTATTTT. Translated: CASSEYPVGSSYTQYF.

The chain has TRBV30 and TRBJ1-2; 9 bases agree with TRBD1. Germline assignment: CDR1 GTSNPN and CDR2 SVGIG (reference sequence). The CDR3 has 13 amino acids. V shed 4 bases and J 6 bases; nucleotides not matched to a gene: 6. This chain's CDR3 is CAWKDRGQDGYTF. CDR3 coding DNA: TGTGCCTGGAAGGACAGGGGACAGGATGGCTACACCTTC.

This clone was seen a single time. Other nucleotide sequences in the sample specify the same CDR3. The chain links TRBV6-1 to TRBJ1-5; D remains unclear. With 8 bases removed from V and 2 bases from J, the gap between germline ends came to 10 bases. The CDR3 loop spans 13 amino acids. CDR1 and CDR2 from the germline V gene are MNHNS and SASEGT. CDR3 region: CASRKEGNQPQHF. Written as DNA, the CDR3 is TGTGCCAGCCGCAAAGAGGGCAATCAGCCCCAGCATTTT.

The V gene is TRBV5-4, the J gene TRBJ2-3; 8 nucleotides agree with TRBD2. The J segment lost 4 bases and the V segment lost 0 bases, leaving 7 bases of the junction unmatched. The CDR3 contains 16 residues. Germline CDR1 is SGHNT and CDR2 is YYREEE (reference sequence). This CDR3 is CASSLEAGVDPDTQYF. For the CDR3, the DNA is TGTGCCAGCAGCTTGGAAGCGGGAGTGGACCCAGATACGCAGTATTTT. The full variable domain, its missing parts supplied by reference TRBV5-4 and TRBJ2-3, is ETGVTQSPTHLIKTRGQQVTLRCSSQSGHNTVSWYQQALGQGPQFIFQYYREEENGRGNFPPRFSGLQFPNYSSELNVNALELDDSALYLCASSLEAGVDPDTQYFGPGTRLTVL.

The sample holds a few counts of this clone. For the CDR3, the DNA is TGTGCCAGCAGCTCACAGGGTGGTACTAATGAAAAACTGTTTTTT. Protein product: CASSSQGGTNEKLFF. This chain links TRBV7-6 with TRBJ1-4; D is perhaps TRBD1 (6 bases). Germline-derived CDR1 and CDR2 are SGHVS and FNYEAQ. The V gene lost 4 bases and the J gene lost 2 bases, with 11 bases spanning the gap. The CDR3 spans 15 residues.

The CDR3 loop is CASSETGNDGYTF. The CDR3 DNA is TGCGCCAGCAGCGAGACAGGGAATGACGGCTACACCTTC. The rearrangement uses TRBV5-1 and TRBJ1-2; 7 bases match TRBD1. The CDR3 is made up of 13 amino acids. V lost 4 bases and J lost 8; bases outside the gene matches: 8. The germline V gene encodes CDR1 SGHRS and CDR2 YFSETQ.